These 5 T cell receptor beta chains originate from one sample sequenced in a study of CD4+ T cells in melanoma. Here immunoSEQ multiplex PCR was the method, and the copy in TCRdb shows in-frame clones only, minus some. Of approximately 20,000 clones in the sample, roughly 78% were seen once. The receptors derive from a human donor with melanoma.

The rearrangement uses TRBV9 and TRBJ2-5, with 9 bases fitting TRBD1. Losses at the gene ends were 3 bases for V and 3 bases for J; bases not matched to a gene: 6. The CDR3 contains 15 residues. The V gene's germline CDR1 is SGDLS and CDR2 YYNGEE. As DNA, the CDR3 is TGTGCCAGCAGCGCCTACAGGGGGCGCGAAGAGACCCAGTACTTC. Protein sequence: CASSAYRGREETQYF.

The CDR3, as DNA: TGTGCCAGCAGTCGGACGAGGAACACTGAAGCTTTCTTT. This sequence encodes CASSRTRNTEAFF. The chain couples TRBV27 to TRBJ1-1, with D unclear. Deletions cut 5 bases from V and 1 base from J, with 8 bases between. Germline V CDR1 and CDR2: MNHEY, SMNVEV (reference sequence). The CDR3 runs to 13 residues.

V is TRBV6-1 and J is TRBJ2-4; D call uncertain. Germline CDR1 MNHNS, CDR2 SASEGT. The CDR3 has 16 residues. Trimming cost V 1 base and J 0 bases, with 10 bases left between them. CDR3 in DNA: TGTGCCAGCAGTGAAGGGGTGGGTCGAGCCAAAAACATTCAGTACTTC. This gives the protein CASSEGVGRAKNIQYF.

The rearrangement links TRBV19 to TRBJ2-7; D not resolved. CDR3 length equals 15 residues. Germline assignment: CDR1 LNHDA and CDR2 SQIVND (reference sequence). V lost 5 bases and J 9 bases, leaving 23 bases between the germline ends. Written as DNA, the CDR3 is TGTGCCAGTAGTCCCGTTCTCTCTAGGAAGTATGGGCAGTACTTC. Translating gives CASSPVLSRKYGQYF.

In DNA form, the CDR3 reads TGTGCCAGCAGCCGAAGACGCGGGGGAGGGACTGGCACAGATACGCAGTATTTT. It specifies CASSRRRGGGTGTDTQYF. This sequence joins TRBV11-1 and TRBJ2-3, with 7 bases that match TRBD2. The CDR3 runs to 18 residues. V trimming: 5 bases; J trimming: 1 base; junction bases outside the gene matches: 15. Germline V lookup: CDR1 SGHAT, CDR2 FQDESV (reference sequence).